This TCR beta chain was sequenced in a study of memory CD4+ T cells and cytomegalovirus serostatus. V was clipped by 7 bases and J by 5 bases, with 5 bases between them. The CDR3 length is 10 residues. Germline loops: CDR1 GTSNPN, CDR2 SVGIG (reference sequence). Single viable CD3+CD4+CD8-CD45RO+ cells were sorted as the memory CD4+ T cells. Generated by immunoSEQ multiplex PCR, the TCRdb table keeps only in-frame clones and is missing some. The sample holds about 46,000 clones; under 80% are singletons and the top ten take approximately 0.97%. V usage is TRBV30 and J usage is TRBJ2-2; D gene ambiguous. This receptor was obtained from an adult in good health and CMV-seronegative. The sample comprised memory CD4+ T cells from blood. The CDR3 sequence: CASRTGELFF. The DNA of the CDR3 is TGTGCCTCCCGGACCGGGGAGCTGTTTTTT.